These 27 T cell receptor beta chains came from one sample sequenced in a study of T cell repertoires in cytomegalovirus infection (dated by TCRdb to 2018 to 2020). The intended sense of this specimen's treatment or condition label: in vitro stimulation with specific CMV peptide epitopes to enrich CMV-specific T cells. Sequencing took place on an Illumina HiSeq 1500. In-frame beta chains were kept once TCRdb had trimmed the public reads at Q25 with fastp and called clones with MiXCR. One record per CDR3 amino acid sequence lists the most common genes and DNA. Recorded for this sample are roughly 860,000 distinct CDR3 sequences; 30% to 35% of them occurred a single time. The ten largest clonotypes hold roughly an eighth of the sample. These receptors have no known antigen. The sample in question was cultured CD8+ T cells from PBMCs, obtained from culture after CMV antigen stimulation. These receptors came from a human donor in good health (CMV status not recorded). Some clones in this sample may be carry-over from other donors' samples.

At least ten counts were recorded for this clonotype. The chain recombines TRBV5-4 with TRBJ2-1; possibly TRBD2 for D (6 bases). V dropped 3 bases and J dropped 3 bases, with 13 bases sitting between them. Germline V gene sequence: CDR1 SGHNT, CDR2 YYREEE (reference sequence). The CDR3 spans 15 residues. The CDR3 DNA follows: TGTGCCAGCAGCTCACGGGGGACCCTCTACAATGAGCAGTTCTTC. Translated: CASSSRGTLYNEQFF.

This clonotype was counted a few times. The J gene is TRBJ1-1, the V gene TRBV5-1; D is possibly TRBD1 (6 bases). Germline V lookup: CDR1 SGHRS, CDR2 YFSETQ. The CDR3 consists of 15 residues. Trimming removed 1 base at V and 7 bases at J, with 17 bases between. CDR3 region: CASSLKPTGIGEAFF. CDR3 nucleotides: TGCGCCAGCAGCTTGAAACCTACAGGGATAGGTGAAGCTTTCTTT. The full variable domain, rest sourced from reference TRBV5-1 and TRBJ1-1, is KAGVTQTPRYLIKTRGQQVTLSCSPISGHRSVSWYQQTPGQGLQFLFEYFSETQRNKGNFPGRFSGRQFSNSRSEMNVSTLELGDSALYLCASSLKPTGIGEAFFGQGTRLTVV.

The chain uses TRBV14 and TRBJ1-1; the match to TRBD1 covers 9 bases. The germline gives CDR1 SGHDN, CDR2 FVKESK. The CDR3 is 16 residues long. The V and J ends lost 0 bases and 5 bases, in that order; junction bases with no gene match: 7. CDR3 protein: CASSQEGTGRGTEAFF. The CDR3 DNA sequence: TGTGCCAGCAGCCAAGAGGGGACAGGGCGGGGGACTGAAGCTTTCTTT. Full variable domain (outside the CDR3, taken from reference TRBV14 and TRBJ1-1): EAGVTQFPSHSVIEKGQTVTLRCDPISGHDNLYWYRRVMGKEIKFLLHFVKESKQDESGMPNNRFLAERTGGTYSTLKVQPAELEDSGVYFCASSQEGTGRGTEAFFGQGTRLTVV.

The chain has TRBV6-8 and TRBJ1-4, with no clear D. Trimming took off 8 bases at V and 6 bases at J, with 10 bases between the two ends. The CDR3 loop spans 12 amino acids. The germline CDR1 and CDR2 sequences are MNHGY and SAAAGT. CDR3 protein: CASGGLDEKLFF. As DNA, the CDR3 is TGTGCCAGCGGCGGCCTGGATGAAAAACTGTTTTTT.

This rearrangement joins TRBV9 to TRBJ1-2, with 7 bases lining up with TRBD1. CDR1 is SGDLS and CDR2 is YYNGEE in the germline V gene. Unmatched junction bases numbered 4, after V lost 5 bases and J lost 6 bases. The CDR3 length is 12 residues. The DNA for the CDR3 is TGTGCCAGCAGGGCAGGGGGAAATGGCTACACCTTC. This sequence encodes CASRAGGNGYTF.

Many counts were recorded for this clonotype. The chain's CDR3 is CASSLEGNTIYF. The CDR3 nucleotides are TGTGCCAGCAGCTTGGAGGGAAACACCATATATTTT. V is TRBV7-8 and J is TRBJ1-3, with unresolved D. The germline CDR1 and CDR2 sequences are SGHVS and FQNEAQ. The CDR3 extends over 12 amino acids. The V end was cut by 3 bases, the J end by 4 bases, with 4 bases between.

In its sample, this clonotype was seen a few times. The chain links TRBV7-9 to TRBJ2-4; D possibly corresponds to TRBD1 (6 bases). Trimming pared 1 base from V and 7 bases from J, leaving 17 bases between. CDR1 and CDR2 from the germline V gene are SEHNR and FQNEAQ (reference sequence). This CDR3 comprises 16 residues. For the CDR3, the DNA is TGTGCCAGCAGCTTAGGCGTGGGGACAAATAGGAACATTCAGTACTTC. Protein product: CASSLGVGTNRNIQYF. The variable domain in full, completed from reference TRBV7-9 and TRBJ2-4, reads DTGVSQNPRHKITKRGQNVTFRCDPISEHNRLYWYRQTLGQGPEFLTYFQNEAQLEKSRLLSDRFSAERPKGSFSTLEIQRTEQGDSAMYLCASSLGVGTNRNIQYFGAGTRLSVL.

V is TRBV4-1 and J is TRBJ1-5; D gene unclear. Germline V lookup: CDR1 MGHRA, CDR2 YSYEKL. The germline V and J ends were trimmed by 0 bases and 4 bases, with 7 bases remaining between them. The CDR3 is 14 residues long. CDR3 nucleotide sequence: TGCGCCAGCAGCCAAGAAGGAGCAAATCAGCCCCAGCATTTT. As protein: CASSQEGANQPQHF.

The chain couples TRBV12-5 to TRBJ1-2; tentative D call: TRBD1 (5 bases). Trimming shortened V by 0 bases and J by 7 bases, and 27 bases separated the two germline ends. Germline lookup yields CDR1 LGHNT and CDR2 FRNRAP. The length of the CDR3 is 19 residues. CDR3 sequence (DNA): TGTGCTAGTGGTTTGGTCGTTTCTGCGGACACTAAGCCTGGGGTTGGCTACACCTTC. Protein: CASGLVVSADTKPGVGYTF.

The sample holds many counts of this clonotype. The chain has TRBV5-6 and TRBJ1-4; D is perhaps TRBD1 (6 bases). The CDR3 is 15 amino acids. Germline assignment: CDR1 SGHDT and CDR2 YYEEEE. Trimming took 1 base from V and 4 from J, leaving 11 bases between them. The CDR3 here is CASSLRQVINEKLFF. The CDR3 bases are TGTGCCAGCAGCTTGAGACAGGTTATTAATGAAAAACTGTTTTTT.

This clonotype occurred a few times. V gene TRBV28 combines with J gene TRBJ1-1; 7 bases agree with TRBD1. The V and J ends lost 7 bases and 4 bases, in that order; junction bases with no gene match: 9. Germline V gives CDR1 MDHEN, CDR2 SYDVKM. This CDR3 contains 14 residues. Here the CDR3 DNA reads TGTGCCAGCAATCTAGGGGGCGCGCTCACTGAAGCTTTCTTT. This gives the protein CASNLGGALTEAFF.

About this clonotype: Compared with germline, one end of the junction differs, possibly owing to a read error. The chain has TRBV12-3 or TRBV12-4 and TRBJ1-2, with a weak D call TRBD1 (5 bases). The CDR3 is 16 amino acids. CDR3 in amino acids: CTSSYLQELANYGYTF. The CDR3 nucleotides read TGTACCAGCAGTTATCTACAGGAGTTAGCTAACTATGGCTACACCTTC.

This clonotype occurred a few times. The rearrangement joins TRBV20-1 to TRBJ2-7, with D perhaps matching TRBD1 (5 bases). The germline V gene has CDR1 DFQATT and CDR2 SNEGSKA (reference sequence). Deletions cut 1 base from V and 3 bases from J, with 7 bases between. The CDR3 length is 12 residues. CDR3: CSARGDSYEQYV. The DNA of the CDR3 is TGCAGTGCTAGAGGTGACAGCTACGAGCAGTACGTC.

This chain uses TRBV14 with TRBJ2-2; D remains unclear. This CDR3 contains 17 residues. CDR1 and CDR2 (germline): SGHDN, FVKESK. Trimming left V 1 base short and J 4 bases short, with 16 bases between. The CDR3: CASSQGVQDFFTGELFF. The CDR3 nucleotides read TGTGCCAGCAGCCAAGGGGTCCAAGACTTTTTCACCGGGGAGCTGTTTTTT.

This chain joins TRBV27 and TRBJ2-7; D remains ambiguous. CDR3 length: 13 amino acids. CDR1 and CDR2 (germline): MNHEY, SMNVEV (reference sequence). Trimming shortened V by 8 bases and J by 4 bases, and 15 bases separated the two germline ends. The CDR3 nucleotides read TGTGCCAGCGGAAGGAATCCTGTATACGAGCAGTACTTC. Translating gives CASGRNPVYEQYF.

The chain recombines TRBV12-3 or TRBV12-4 with TRBJ2-1; 8 nucleotides match TRBD1. With 6 bases clipped from V and 3 bases from J, the junction kept 7 bases outside the gene matches. The CDR3 has 15 residues. The CDR3 nucleotides are TGTGCCAGCAGACCGGACAGGGAAGGCTACAATGAGCAGTTCTTC. It yields the protein CASRPDREGYNEQFF.

The DNA of the CDR3 is TGTGCCAGCAGCGTATCGGGGACCGTTTACAATGAGCAGTTCTTC. This translates into CASSVSGTVYNEQFF. J is TRBJ2-1 and V is TRBV9; D may be TRBD1 or TRBD2 (5 bases each). Germline values: CDR1 SGDLS, CDR2 YYNGEE. With 1 base removed from V and 4 bases from J, the gap between germline ends came to 12 bases. The CDR3 contains 15 residues. The variable domain in full, completed from reference TRBV9 and TRBJ2-1, reads DSGVTQTPKHLITATGQRVTLRCSPRSGDLSVYWYQQSLDQGLQFLIQYYNGEERAKGNILERFSAQQFPDLHSELNLSSLELGDSALYFCASSVSGTVYNEQFFGPGTRLTVL.

This clonotype was detected once. The chain links TRBV7-6 to TRBJ2-2; 10 nucleotides align to TRBD2. The germline gives CDR1 SGHVS, CDR2 FNYEAQ. CDR3 length: 14 amino acids. With V trimmed by 7 bases and J by 9 bases, 8 bases remained unmatched. This chain's CDR3 is CASNLAGEARELFF. The DNA of the CDR3 is TGTGCCAGCAACCTAGCGGGGGAGGCCAGGGAGCTGTTTTTT.

This clonotype has more than one count but fewer than ten. The chain couples TRBV7-8 to TRBJ1-1; D possibly corresponds to TRBD1 (5 bases). There are 16 residues in the CDR3. From germline, CDR1 is SGHVS and CDR2 FQNEAQ. Trimming left V 2 bases short and J 4 bases short, with 17 bases between. CDR3: CASSLPTDIRGTEAFF. The CDR3 DNA is TGTGCCAGCAGCTTACCTACGGACATACGGGGCACTGAAGCTTTCTTT.

The chain joins TRBV5-6 to TRBJ1-1; tentative D call: TRBD1 (6 bases). The V and J ends lost 5 bases and 6 bases respectively, with 17 bases between them. In germline, CDR1 is SGHDT, CDR2 YYEEEE. CDR3 length equals 14 residues. This CDR3 is CASSEGGGIAEAFF. In DNA, the CDR3 is TGTGCCAGCAGTGAGGGGGGGGGTATCGCTGAAGCTTTCTTT. The full variable domain, in which reference TRBV5-6 and TRBJ1-1 provide the parts outside the CDR3, is DAGVTQSPTHLIKTRGQQVTLRCSPKSGHDTVSWYQQALGQGPQFIFQYYEEEERQRGNFPDRFSGHQFPNYSSELNVNALLLGDSALYLCASSEGGGIAEAFFGQGTRLTVV.

This chain connects TRBV29-1 to TRBJ1-1, with D perhaps matching TRBD1 (6 bases). V was shortened by 7 bases and J by 4 bases, with 19 bases between the two germline ends. This CDR3 spans 14 amino acids. Germline CDR1 is SQVTM and CDR2 is ANQGSEA. The CDR3 nucleotides read TGCAGCGCTTTGATTTACAGGGTAGGCACTGAAGCTTTCTTT. Its protein is CSALIYRVGTEAFF.

The chain has TRBV15 and TRBJ1-3; no clear D. V was cut by 1 base and J by 3 bases, with 13 bases left in between. The CDR3 spans 16 residues. CDR1 LNHNV and CDR2 YYDKDF come from the germline V gene (reference sequence). The CDR3 here is CATSRGEKSYGNTIYF. CDR3 coding DNA: TGTGCCACCAGCAGAGGGGAGAAGTCATATGGAAACACCATATATTTT.

On this clonotype: Germline is not matched at one junction end, which may reflect a read error. V and J are TRBV12-3 or TRBV12-4 and TRBJ1-1; the D is unclear. CDR3 length equals 12 residues. The CDR3 loop is CASGLGRFEAFF. DNA of the CDR3: TGTGCCAGCGGTTTAGGTCGATTTGAAGCTTTCTTT.

The chain joins TRBV7-1 to TRBJ2-2; possible D gene TRBD1, 5 bases. TRBV7-1 is marked as an open reading frame, function uncertain. V gave up 5 bases and J gave up 5 bases, with 15 bases separating them. The CDR3 consists of 15 residues. This chain's CDR3 is CASSGWAGLTGELFF. The DNA of the CDR3 is TGTGCCAGCAGCGGATGGGCAGGGCTGACCGGGGAGCTGTTTTTT.

A few counts support this clonotype. The rearrangement links TRBV27 to TRBJ1-3; weak D call: TRBD1 (5 bases). Germline-derived CDR1 and CDR2 are MNHEY and SMNVEV (reference sequence). V shed 6 bases and J shed 2 bases, with 11 bases lying between them. There are 14 residues in the CDR3. The CDR3 reads CASSWGVPGNTIYF. For the CDR3, the DNA is TGTGCCAGCAGCTGGGGGGTCCCTGGAAACACCATATATTTT.

There are many counts of this clonotype. V and J are TRBV7-2 and TRBJ1-5; D uncertain. Trimming took off 3 bases at V and 1 base at J, with 4 bases between the two ends. Germline CDR1 and CDR2: SGHTA and FQGNSA. CDR3 length: 13 residues. The CDR3 DNA reads as TGTGCCAGCAGCTTCACGAGCAATCAGCCCCAGCATTTT. Protein product: CASSFTSNQPQHF. Variable domain in full (rest from reference TRBV7-2 and TRBJ1-5): GAGVSQSPSNKVTEKGKDVELRCDPISGHTALYWYRQSLGQGLEFLIYFQGNSAPDKSGLPSDRFSAERTGGSVSTLTIQRTQQEDSAVYLCASSFTSNQPQHFGDGTRLSIL.

V and J are TRBV19 and TRBJ2-6, with no clear D. Trimming removed 2 bases at V and 0 bases at J, with 5 bases between. This CDR3 spans 15 amino acids. Germline V gene sequence: CDR1 LNHDA, CDR2 SQIVND (reference sequence). The CDR3 here is CASSITVSGANVLTF. CDR3 sequence (DNA): TGTGCCAGTAGTATAACGGTCTCTGGGGCCAACGTCCTGACTTTC. The variable domain in full, completed from reference TRBV19 and TRBJ2-6, reads DGGITQSPKYLFRKEGQNVTLSCEQNLNHDAMYWYRQDPGQGLRLIYYSQIVNDFQKGDIAEGYSVSREKKESFPLTVTSAQKNPTAFYLCASSITVSGANVLTFGAGSRLTVL.